This TCR beta chain was captured in a study of blood T cell repertoires in COVID-19. Study-level information: There were acute and convalescent COVID-19 samples, and they came from the United States, Italy and Spain. In each case, the material was cDNA or gDNA derived from T cells, B-cell-depleted T cells, or PBMCs.

Libraries were prepared by immunoSEQ multiplex PCR; TCRdb keeps only in-frame clonotypes and omits some of them. The sample holds about 180,000 clones, roughly 89% seen once. Across 20 to 25 US areas, participants ranged in age from roughly 18 to 89 years. Assignments of participants to cohorts depended upon their own reported clinical history. Deletions cut 0 bases from V and 4 bases from J, with 4 bases between. The CDR3 runs to 13 residues. The germline CDR1 and CDR2 sequences are SGHDT and YYEEEE. The chain carries TRBV5-6 and TRBJ2-2, with D unresolved. The receptor's source is a woman in her thirties or forties with acute COVID-19. Sequencing used PBMCs or T cells enriched from blood (not recorded which). CDR3 amino acids: CASSLAGTGELFF. In nucleotides, the CDR3 is TGTGCCAGCAGCTTGGCGGGCACCGGGGAGCTGTTTTTT.